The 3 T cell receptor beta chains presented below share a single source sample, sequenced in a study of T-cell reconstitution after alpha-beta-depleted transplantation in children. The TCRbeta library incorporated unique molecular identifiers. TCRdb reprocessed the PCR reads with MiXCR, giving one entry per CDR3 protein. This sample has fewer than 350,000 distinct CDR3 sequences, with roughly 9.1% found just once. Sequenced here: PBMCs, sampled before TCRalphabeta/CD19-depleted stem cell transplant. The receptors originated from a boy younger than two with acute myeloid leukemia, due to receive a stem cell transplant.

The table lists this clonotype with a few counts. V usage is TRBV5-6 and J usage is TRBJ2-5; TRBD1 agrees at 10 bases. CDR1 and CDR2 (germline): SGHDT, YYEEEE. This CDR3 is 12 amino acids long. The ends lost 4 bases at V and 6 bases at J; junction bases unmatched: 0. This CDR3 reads CASSDRGQTQYF. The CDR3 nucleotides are TGTGCCAGCAGCGACAGGGGGCAGACCCAGTACTTC.

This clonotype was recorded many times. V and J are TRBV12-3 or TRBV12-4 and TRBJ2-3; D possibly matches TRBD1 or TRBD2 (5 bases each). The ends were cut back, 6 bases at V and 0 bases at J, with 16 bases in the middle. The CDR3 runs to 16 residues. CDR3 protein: CASSSGPGASTDTQYF. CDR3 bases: TGTGCCAGCAGCTCGGGGCCAGGCGCTAGCACAGATACGCAGTATTTT.

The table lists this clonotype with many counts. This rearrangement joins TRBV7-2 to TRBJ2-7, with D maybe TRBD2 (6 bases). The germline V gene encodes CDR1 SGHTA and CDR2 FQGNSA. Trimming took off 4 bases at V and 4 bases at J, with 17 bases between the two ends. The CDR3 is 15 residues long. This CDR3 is CASSSTDYARYEQYF. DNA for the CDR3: TGTGCCAGCAGCTCTACGGACTATGCCCGATACGAGCAGTACTTC.